This TCR beta chain was sequenced during a study of control samples from healthy donors and cancer patients. The repertoire was sequenced with immunoSEQ multiplex PCR; TCRdb's copy has only in-frame clones and lacks some. Here the sample spans some 190,000 clones, 90% to 95% being singletons. Remarks on this clone: This same CDR3 is encoded by further DNA sequences in the sample.

CDR3 length: 12 amino acids. V shed 3 bases and J shed 4 bases, with 6 bases lying between them. Specimen: blood. The chain is built from TRBV12-3 or TRBV12-4 and TRBJ1-1; D gene unclear. The sequence was collected from a man aged 25-45 years in good health. The CDR3 DNA reads as TGTGCCAGCAGTTTGGTACGCACTGAAGCTTTCTTT. Residues: CASSLVRTEAFF.